This passage covers 28 T cell receptor beta chains from one sample sequenced in a study of glioma-infiltrating T cells after dendritic cell vaccination. Time point defined: after dendritic cell vaccination, including at tumor progression/relapse. Libraries were prepared by immunoSEQ multiplex PCR; TCRdb keeps only in-frame clonotypes and omits some of them. The table records about 76,000 clones, roughly 84% of them present only once. The specimen comprised blood, sampled after dendritic cell vaccination. Every receptor here comes from a human donor with glioblastoma.

This clone was recorded only once. The rearrangement uses TRBV6-1 and TRBJ1-2; D not resolved. With 1 base removed from V and 4 bases from J, the gap between germline ends came to 4 bases. This CDR3 contains 12 residues. From germline, CDR1 is MNHNS and CDR2 SASEGT. CDR3 loop: CASSEGAYGYTF. CDR3 DNA sequence: TGTGCCAGCAGTGAAGGAGCCTATGGCTACACCTTC.

This sequence joins TRBV10-3 and TRBJ1-5; 8 nucleotides agree with TRBD1. CDR1 is ENHRY, CDR2 SYGVKD, per germline. The J segment lost 2 bases and the V segment lost 0 bases, leaving 6 bases of the junction unmatched. This CDR3 spans 17 amino acids. The CDR3 loop is CAISESVRGQGNQPQHF. For the CDR3, the DNA is TGTGCCATCAGTGAGTCGGTCAGGGGGCAAGGCAATCAGCCCCAGCATTTT.

The genes are TRBV15 and TRBJ2-6; D is undetermined. Trimming left V 0 bases short and J 1 base short, with 7 bases between. This CDR3 has 16 residues. From germline, CDR1 is LNHNV and CDR2 YYDKDF (reference sequence). CDR3 protein: CATSREAGSGANVLTF. In DNA form, the CDR3 reads TGTGCCACCAGCAGAGAGGCAGGTTCTGGGGCCAACGTCCTGACTTTC.

The V gene is TRBV7-2, the J gene TRBJ1-5; the D is unclear. V was clipped by 3 bases and J by 8 bases, with 11 bases between them. Germline values: CDR1 SGHTA, CDR2 FQGNSA. The CDR3 loop spans 13 amino acids. CDR3 sequence: CASSFGEAEPQHF. The CDR3 DNA sequence: TGTGCCAGCAGCTTTGGGGAGGCAGAGCCCCAGCATTTT. Supplemented by reference TRBV7-2 and TRBJ1-5, the full variable domain reads GAGVSQSPSNKVTEKGKDVELRCDPISGHTALYWYRQSLGQGLEFLIYFQGNSAPDKSGLPSDRFSAERTGGSVSTLTIQRTQQEDSAVYLCASSFGEAEPQHFGDGTRLSIL.

The chain uses TRBV11-2 and TRBJ2-1, with 9 bases aligning to TRBD1. Unmatched junction bases numbered 9, after V lost 4 bases and J lost 8 bases. Germline CDR1 SGHAT, CDR2 FQNNGV. This CDR3 is 15 amino acids long. CDR3 DNA: TGTGCCAGCAGCTCTGGACAGGGGCCGGAGGATGAGCAGTTCTTC. Protein: CASSSGQGPEDEQFF.

This sequence joins TRBV15 and TRBJ1-2; D is perhaps TRBD1 (6 bases). Germline CDR1 is LNHNV and CDR2 is YYDKDF (reference sequence). The CDR3 contains 15 residues. V gave up 1 base and J gave up 3 bases, with 12 bases separating them. CDR3 nucleotides: TGTGCCACCAGCAGAGCGGGACAACCTGACTATGGCTACACCTTC. This sequence encodes CATSRAGQPDYGYTF.

As for this clone: Its ends do not fully match the called genes, so a read error is possible. This chain links TRBV4-1 with TRBJ2-5, with a possible D match to TRBD2 (5 bases). The CDR3 contains 14 residues. CDR1 and CDR2 from the germline V gene are MGHRA and YSYEKL. The CDR3: CASTQDPGRETQYF. The CDR3 DNA is TGCGCCAGCACCCAAGACCCTGGGAGAGAGACCCAGTACTTC.

The V call is TRBV7-9, the J call TRBJ2-2; possible D gene TRBD1, 6 bases. Germline CDR1 is SEHNR and CDR2 is FQNEAQ (reference sequence). This CDR3 spans 14 amino acids. Trimming pared 5 bases from V and 3 bases from J, leaving 10 bases between. CDR3 in amino acids: CASSKDSHTGELFF. As DNA, the CDR3 is TGTGCCAGCAGCAAGGACAGTCACACCGGGGAGCTGTTTTTT.

This chain links TRBV6-4 with TRBJ1-5; possible D gene TRBD1, 5 bases. The V gene's germline CDR1 is MRHNA and CDR2 SNTAGT. Trimming stripped 3 bases from V and 1 base from J, with 7 bases between. The CDR3 is made up of 14 amino acids. The DNA for the CDR3 is TGTGCCAGCAGTGAAAGACAGAGCAATCAGCCCCAGCATTTT. Translated: CASSERQSNQPQHF.

The chain combines TRBV5-1 with TRBJ1-1; the match to TRBD1 covers 10 bases. Germline V gene sequence: CDR1 SGHRS, CDR2 YFSETQ. Trimming at V came to 3 bases and at J to 4 bases, leaving 0 bases not matched to a gene. CDR3 size: 13 residues. In nucleotides, the CDR3 is TGCGCCAGCAGCTGGGACAGGGGCACTGAAGCTTTCTTT. This codes for CASSWDRGTEAFF.

The rearrangement joins TRBV5-1 to TRBJ1-2, with D perhaps TRBD1 (5 bases). Germline-derived CDR1 and CDR2 are SGHRS and YFSETQ. The CDR3 contains 13 residues. V was trimmed by 3 bases and J by 4 bases, leaving 10 bases between them. The CDR3 bases are TGCGCCAGCAGCTCTACAAGGGGCTATGGCTACACCTTC. Translated, it gives CASSSTRGYGYTF.

The chain recombines TRBV4-3 with TRBJ2-2; D is ambiguous. CDR1 and CDR2 (germline): LGHNA, YSLEER. The CDR3 is 13 amino acids. V was trimmed by 5 bases and J by 8 bases, leaving 12 bases between them. CDR3 sequence reads: CASSARSGGELFF. The DNA for the CDR3 is TGCGCCAGCAGCGCCCGCTCCGGGGGGGAGCTGTTTTTT.

The gene calls are TRBV12-5 and TRBJ1-5, with D possibly matching TRBD1 (5 bases). Trimming stripped 7 bases from V and 5 bases from J, with 15 bases between. Germline V gene data show CDR1 as LGHNT and CDR2 as FRNRAP. The CDR3 is 14 residues long. CDR3 nucleotides: TGTGCTAGTGCCGGGGGGTCCGGGGATCAGCCCCAGCATTTT. Residues: CASAGGSGDQPQHF.

The chain has TRBV7-2 and TRBJ2-1; 7 positions agree with TRBD2. CDR1 is SGHTA and CDR2 is FQGNSA in the germline V gene. The CDR3 spans 14 residues. With 1 base clipped from V and 5 bases from J, the junction kept 2 bases outside the gene matches. DNA for the CDR3: TGTGCCAGCAGCTTAGGAGGGACTAACAATGAGCAGTTCTTC. Its protein product is CASSLGGTNNEQFF. The whole variable domain, remainder taken from reference TRBV7-2 and TRBJ2-1, is GAGVSQSPSNKVTEKGKDVELRCDPISGHTALYWYRQSLGQGLEFLIYFQGNSAPDKSGLPSDRFSAERTGGSVSTLTIQRTQQEDSAVYLCASSLGGTNNEQFFGPGTRLTVL.

The J gene is TRBJ1-4, the V gene TRBV14, with D possibly matching TRBD1 (5 bases). Per the germline V gene, CDR1 is SGHDN and CDR2 is FVKESK. This CDR3 comprises 14 residues. Trimming took 2 bases from V and 4 from J, leaving 8 bases between them. The CDR3 region has the DNA TGTGCCAGCAGCCAACGACAGTTTAATGAAAAACTGTTTTTT. It codes for CASSQRQFNEKLFF. The complete variable domain, with remaining parts taken from reference TRBV14 and TRBJ1-4, reads EAGVTQFPSHSVIEKGQTVTLRCDPISGHDNLYWYRRVMGKEIKFLLHFVKESKQDESGMPNNRFLAERTGGTYSTLKVQPAELEDSGVYFCASSQRQFNEKLFFGSGTQLSVL.

V usage is TRBV16 and J usage is TRBJ2-1, with 8 bases fitting TRBD2. The length of the CDR3 is 14 residues. Losses at the gene ends were 0 bases for V and 7 bases for J; bases not matched to a gene: 2. Germline V gives CDR1 KGHSY, CDR2 FQNENV. CDR3 sequence (DNA): TGTGCCAGCAGCCAATCATTAGCGGGGAATGAGCAGTTCTTC. As protein: CASSQSLAGNEQFF. The variable domain in full, completed from reference TRBV16 and TRBJ2-1, reads GEEVAQTPKHLVRGEGQKAKLYCAPIKGHSYVFWYQQVLKNEFKFLISFQNENVFDETGMPKERFSAKCLPNSPCSLEIQATKLEDSAVYFCASSQSLAGNEQFFGPGTRLTVL.

The chain combines TRBV19 with TRBJ1-5; D remains ambiguous. The germline CDR1 and CDR2 sequences are LNHDA and SQIVND (reference sequence). CDR3 length: 14 residues. V shed 0 bases and J shed 4 bases, with 7 bases lying between them. CDR3: CASSIESVNQPQHF. Here the CDR3 DNA reads TGTGCCAGTAGTATAGAGTCGGTGAATCAGCCCCAGCATTTT.

The table lists this clone with a count of one. The chain is built from TRBV5-4 and TRBJ2-7, with 7 positions matching TRBD1. In germline, CDR1 is SGHNT, CDR2 YYREEE (reference sequence). V was clipped by 8 bases and J by 4 bases; unmatched bases: 12. The CDR3 spans 14 residues. The CDR3 DNA reads as TGTGCCAGTAAACCCCGGGACAGATTATACGAGCAGTACTTC. As protein: CASKPRDRLYEQYF.

The chain combines TRBV2 with TRBJ2-2; 10 bases match TRBD1. The CDR3 totals 13 residues. J gave up 8 bases and V 10 bases, and 7 bases lay outside the gene matches. In germline, CDR1 is SNHLY, CDR2 FYNNEI. The CDR3 nucleotides read TGTGCCACCGGGGACAGGGGTAGAGGGGAGCTGTTTTTT. The encoded protein is CATGDRGRGELFF.

V and J are TRBV28 and TRBJ2-1, with D possibly TRBD1 on 6 matching bases. Germline CDR1 reads MDHEN; CDR2 reads SYDVKM. This CDR3 region has 12 residues. Trimming stripped 6 bases from V and 12 bases from J, with 15 bases between. The CDR3 DNA reads as TGTGCCAGCAGCCTAGGGGGATTCGTGCAGTTCTTC. It codes for CASSLGGFVQFF. Supplemented by reference TRBV28 and TRBJ2-1, the full variable domain reads DVKVTQSSRYLVKRTGEKVFLECVQDMDHENMFWYRQDPGLGLRLIYFSYDVKMKEKGDIPEGYSVSREKKERFSLILESASTNQTSMYLCASSLGGFVQFFGPGTRLTVL.

This clone was detected only once. The rearrangement joins TRBV6-5 to TRBJ2-5; D remains unclear. The germline gives CDR1 MNHEY, CDR2 SVGAGI. The CDR3 totals 14 residues. V was clipped by 0 bases and J by 4 bases, with 9 bases between them. Written as DNA, the CDR3 is TGTGCCAGCAGTTACTCTTGGAGTCCAGAGACCCAGTACTTC. Translation gives CASSYSWSPETQYF.

The chain combines TRBV6-5 with TRBJ1-1; TRBD1 is a possible D gene (6 bases). This CDR3 comprises 13 residues. The germline V and J ends were trimmed by 2 bases and 6 bases, with 10 bases remaining between them. Germline CDR1 and CDR2: MNHEY and SVGAGI. The chain's CDR3 is CASSYPGQPEAFF. The DNA of the CDR3 is TGTGCCAGCAGTTACCCCGGACAGCCTGAAGCTTTCTTT.

This chain connects TRBV6-1 to TRBJ2-2; D is undetermined. Germline CDR1 and CDR2: MNHNS and SASEGT. V dropped 7 bases and J dropped 4 bases, with 16 bases sitting between them. The CDR3 has 15 amino acids. This CDR3 reads CASTVALGRTGELFF. CDR3 nucleotide sequence: TGTGCCAGCACCGTGGCGCTAGGCCGCACCGGGGAGCTGTTTTTT.

This clone was seen only once. V is TRBV27 and J is TRBJ2-7; 7 bases match TRBD2. The CDR3 is 13 residues long. V dropped 5 bases and J dropped 6; count of bases not matched to a gene: 7. Per the germline V gene, CDR1 is MNHEY and CDR2 is SMNVEV (reference sequence). As DNA, the CDR3 is TGTGCCAGCAGTGGGGGGGGTTGGGGCGAGCAGTACTTC. As protein: CASSGGGWGEQYF.

V usage is TRBV2 and J usage is TRBJ2-7, with D perhaps matching TRBD1 (6 bases). V lost 7 bases and J lost 6, with 16 bases in between. The CDR3 sequence is 13 residues long. Per the germline V gene, CDR1 is SNHLY and CDR2 is FYNNEI. The CDR3 nucleotides read TGTGCCAGCACCCCACAGGGAATGAGCGAGCAGTACTTC. This gives the protein CASTPQGMSEQYF.

J is TRBJ2-2 and V is TRBV7-2; a weak D match, TRBD2 (6 bases). The germline V gene has CDR1 SGHTA and CDR2 FQGNSA. The CDR3 runs 18 residues. V was shortened by 4 bases and J by 1 base, with 19 bases between the two germline ends. The CDR3 reads CASSSWTWGGVNTGELFF. The DNA for the CDR3 is TGTGCCAGCAGCTCCTGGACGTGGGGCGGGGTGAACACCGGGGAGCTGTTTTTT. The full variable domain, its missing parts supplied by reference TRBV7-2 and TRBJ2-2, is GAGVSQSPSNKVTEKGKDVELRCDPISGHTALYWYRQSLGQGLEFLIYFQGNSAPDKSGLPSDRFSAERTGGSVSTLTIQRTQQEDSAVYLCASSSWTWGGVNTGELFFGEGSRLTVL.

This rearrangement joins TRBV9 to TRBJ2-1, with TRBD1 identical over 7 bases. This CDR3 has 15 amino acids. The J segment lost 7 bases and the V segment lost 2 bases, leaving 9 bases of the junction unmatched. The germline V gene encodes CDR1 SGDLS and CDR2 YYNGEE. The CDR3 region has the DNA TGTGCCAGCAGCGTTTCGGGACAGCGACTAAATGAGCAGTTCTTC. Its translation is CASSVSGQRLNEQFF.

V gene TRBV9 combines with J gene TRBJ2-5; tentative D call: TRBD1 (5 bases). The V end was cut by 4 bases, the J end by 3 bases, with 16 bases between. Germline CDR1 reads SGDLS; CDR2 reads YYNGEE. The CDR3 is made up of 15 amino acids. Here the CDR3 DNA reads TGTGCCAGCAGCCCCTGGGGCAGGGTAGAAGAGACCCAGTACTTC. The encoded protein is CASSPWGRVEETQYF. Combining the CDR3 with reference TRBV9 and TRBJ2-5 gives the whole variable domain DSGVTQTPKHLITATGQRVTLRCSPRSGDLSVYWYQQSLDQGLQFLIQYYNGEERAKGNILERFSAQQFPDLHSELNLSSLELGDSALYFCASSPWGRVEETQYFGPGTRLLVL.